This T cell receptor (beta chain) stems from a study of T cell responses to AZD1222 COVID-19 vaccine. As to this clone: Its specificity is unknown.

The protocol was immunoSEQ multiplex PCR, while the TCRdb copy is restricted to in-frame clones and leaves out a portion. This sample has 85,000 to 110,000 clones, with 91% found just once. Germline V gene data show CDR1 as SSHAT and CDR2 as FNYEAQ (reference sequence). J was trimmed by 5 bases and V by 5 bases; bases with no gene match: 8. This CDR3 contains 16 residues. Study-wide results and limits: At baseline, seropositivity was found in only a handful of AZD1222 recipients. It was only after the peak T cell response that any repertoires were sampled. At 160-218 and 743-854, vaccine-associated CD4 TCRs were dominant, and they spanned spike. Two AZD1222 administrations were followed by greater Spike-specific TCR breadth and depth.

The clonotype originates from an adult in good health. The genes are TRBV7-7 and TRBJ2-5, with TRBD2 matching over 13 bases. The material was peripheral blood, obtained on day 0 of AZD1222 vaccination. The CDR3 loop is CASSPGLAGAAETQYF. In DNA form, the CDR3 reads TGTGCCAGCAGCCCAGGACTAGCGGGAGCGGCGGAGACCCAGTACTTC. Looking up the rest from reference TRBV7-7 and TRBJ2-5 gives the full variable domain: GAGVSQSPRYKVTKRGQDVTLRCDPISSHATLYWYQQALGQGPEFLTYFNYEAQPDKSGLPSDRFSAERPEGSISTLTIQRTEQRDSAMYRCASSPGLAGAAETQYFGPGTRLLVL.